This is a list of T cell receptor beta chains from one sample in a study of blood T cell repertoires in COVID-19. TCRdb's table, derived via immunoSEQ multiplex PCR, lists solely in-frame clones and lacks some. The profile shows around 220,000 clones, 75% to 90% of them singletons. Sample: peripheral blood. Source of these receptors: a woman of 80 years or more with COVID-19, enrolled during active disease. The CDR3 runs from the conserved cysteine through the conserved F or W. The D gene is left open where the match is weak. Where a row states a size, it is once, few, many or the class of an expanded clone; other rows omit it.

V gene	J gene	D gene	clone size	CDR3 protein	CDR3 DNA
TRBV21-1	TRBJ2-3	.	.	CASSKDQLRPGLAELTDTQYF	TGTGCCAGCAGCAAAGACCAACTCCGGCCGGGACTAGCGGAGCTCACAGATACGCAGTATTTT
TRBV27	TRBJ2-1	TRBD1	.	CASSLSRGTAYNEQFF	TGTGCCAGCAGTTTATCGAGAGGGACAGCCTACAATGAGCAGTTCTTC
TRBV2	TRBJ2-5	TRBD2	once	CASSTTWGGETQYF	TGTGCCAGCAGTACGACTTGGGGAGGGGAGACCCAGTACTTC
TRBV28	TRBJ1-1	TRBD1	once	CASRSGQRNTEAFF	TGTGCCAGCAGATCGGGACAGCGGAACACTGAAGCTTTCTTT
TRBV20-1	TRBJ1-1	.	.	CSVPLGGRAFF	TGCAGTGTACCGTTGGGAGGGCGCGCTTTCTTT
TRBV6-5	TRBJ1-2	.	.	CASSYSGYGYTF	TGTGCCAGCAGTTATTCGGGGTATGGCTACACCTTC
TRBV28	TRBJ2-7	TRBD2	.	CASSWGTSGSYEQYF	TGTGCCAGCAGTTGGGGGACTAGCGGGAGCTACGAGCAGTACTTC
TRBV28	TRBJ2-5	.	once	CASRRETQYF	TGTGCCAGCAGGAGGGAGACCCAGTACTTC
TRBV7-9	TRBJ2-6	TRBD1	few	CASRGTGASGANVLTF	TGTGCCAGCAGAGGCACAGGGGCCTCTGGGGCCAACGTCCTGACTTTC
TRBV7-2	TRBJ1-3	TRBD1	.	CASSLTRTGRNTIYF	TGTGCCAGCAGCCTAACACGGACAGGCCGAAACACCATATATTTT
TRBV27	TRBJ2-7	.	once	CASSLKPLYEQYF	TGTGCCAGCAGTTTAAAGCCCCTCTACGAGCAGTACTTC
TRBV7-3	TRBJ2-1	TRBD2	.	CASSTSDREQFF	TGTGCCAGCAGCACTAGCGATCGTGAGCAGTTCTTC
TRBV30	TRBJ2-1	TRBD2	.	CACWTSETYEQFF	TGTGCCTGTTGGACTAGCGAAACTTATGAGCAGTTCTTC
TRBV9	TRBJ1-5	.	.	CASSVDSKRTEENQPQHF	TGTGCCAGCAGCGTAGATTCTAAAAGGACAGAGGAGAATCAGCCCCAGCATTTT
TRBV5-1	TRBJ2-3	.	few	CASSSSTDTQYF	TGCGCCAGCAGCTCTAGCACAGATACGCAGTATTTT
TRBV7-2	TRBJ1-3	.	.	CASSLEGASGNTIYF	TGTGCCAGCAGCTTAGAGGGAGCCTCGGGAAACACCATATATTTT
TRBV30	TRBJ1-3	.	few	CAWTRQALLDTIYF	TGTGCCTGGACTAGACAGGCGTTGTTGGACACCATATATTTT
TRBV18	TRBJ2-1	.	few	CASSPLLGRGSYNEQFF	TGTGCCAGCTCACCCTTACTCGGGAGAGGGTCCTACAATGAGCAGTTCTTC
TRBV28	TRBJ2-1	TRBD1	.	CASSSSGTGFYNEQFF	TGTGCCAGCAGTTCCTCCGGGACAGGGTTCTACAATGAGCAGTTCTTC
TRBV18	TRBJ1-4	TRBD1	once	CASSLDRQNEKLFF	TGTGCCAGCTCACTGGACAGGCAGAATGAAAAACTGTTTTTT
TRBV5-4	TRBJ1-6	.	.	CASSLDVSNSPLHF	TGTGCCAGCAGCTTGGATGTATCTAATTCACCCCTCCACTTT
TRBV7-9	TRBJ2-3	TRBD2	.	CASSLGTSGSDTQYF	TGTGCCAGCAGCTTAGGGACTAGCGGATCGGATACGCAGTATTTT
TRBV4-2	TRBJ1-6	.	.	CASRVTGTNSPLHF	TGTGCCAGCAGAGTTACAGGGACTAATTCACCCCTCCACTTT
TRBV28	TRBJ1-1	TRBD1	.	CASSSDRGRGLKAFF	TGTGCCAGCAGTTCCGACAGGGGTAGAGGACTGAAAGCTTTCTTT
TRBV27	TRBJ1-2	.	.	CASSPIPVLGGGYTF	TGTGCCAGCAGTCCTATCCCAGTACTAGGGGGTGGCTACACCTTC
TRBV15	TRBJ2-5	.	.	CATSPGYQETQYF	TGTGCCACCAGCCCAGGGTACCAAGAGACCCAGTACTTC
TRBV6-2/TRBV6-3	TRBJ2-7	TRBD2	.	CASSLREVPYEQYF	TGTGCCAGCAGCTTACGGGAGGTACCCTACGAGCAGTACTTC
TRBV27	TRBJ1-5	TRBD1	.	CASSLYGTAYSNQPQHF	TGTGCCAGCAGTCTCTACGGGACAGCCTATAGCAATCAGCCCCAGCATTTT
TRBV5-1	TRBJ1-6	TRBD1	.	CASSLAPDRVQSPLHF	TGCGCCAGCAGCTTGGCTCCTGACAGGGTTCAATCACCCCTCCACTTT
TRBV6-1	TRBJ1-6	.	.	CASSEVLNSPLHF	TGTGCCAGCAGTGAAGTCTTGAATTCACCCCTCCACTTT